A few counts support the clone carrying this T cell receptor beta chain. Its specificity is not known. Sequenced by immunoSEQ multiplex PCR; TCRdb stores in-frame clones only, minus some. The sample includes some 320,000 clones, approximately 86% of them seen just once. The data originate from a study of Ad26.COV2.S vaccination and SARS-CoV-2 variants. Looking at the study overall: Donor had been placed in the Ad26.COV2.S arm of the COV1001 trial. Doses of Ad26.COV2.S were injected into muscle once or twice, 56 days apart. Study observations and caveats: Participants given vaccine showed non-spike TCR breadth similar to that of placebo recipients.

The treatment is: some 20 received Ad26.COV2.S at low or high dose, single or two shots; roughly five received placebo; per-sample allocation not given. Collection of the samples took place on day 63 after the first injection of vaccine or placebo. Germline CDR1 and CDR2: SGHVS and FQNEAQ. V trimming: 1 base; J trimming: 0 bases; junction bases outside the gene matches: 8. The CDR3 length is 18 residues. Sequenced material: peripheral blood, taken in a trial of Ad26.COV2.S vaccine versus placebo. This TCR was recovered from a person aged 18-65 years who received the Ad26.COV2.S COVID-19 vaccine or a placebo. The chain couples TRBV7-8 to TRBJ1-3, with TRBD1 matching over 8 bases. The CDR3, as DNA: TGTGCCAGCAGCTTAGTATGGACGGACAGGGCCTCTGGAAACACCATATATTTT. It encodes CASSLVWTDRASGNTIYF.